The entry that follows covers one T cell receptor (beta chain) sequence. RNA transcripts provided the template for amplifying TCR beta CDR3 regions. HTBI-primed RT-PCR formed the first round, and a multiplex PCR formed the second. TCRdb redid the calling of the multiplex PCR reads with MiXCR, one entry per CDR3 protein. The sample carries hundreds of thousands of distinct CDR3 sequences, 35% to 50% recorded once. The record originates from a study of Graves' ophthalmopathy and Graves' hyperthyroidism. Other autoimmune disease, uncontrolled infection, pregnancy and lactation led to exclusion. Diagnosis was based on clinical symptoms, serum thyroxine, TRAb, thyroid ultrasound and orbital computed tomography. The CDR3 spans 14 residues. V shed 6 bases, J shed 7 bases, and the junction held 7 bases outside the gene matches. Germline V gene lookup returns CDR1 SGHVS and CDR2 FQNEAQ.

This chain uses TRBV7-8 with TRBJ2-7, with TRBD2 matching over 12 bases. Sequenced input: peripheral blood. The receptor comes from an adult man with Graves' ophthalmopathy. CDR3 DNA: TGTGCCAGCAGTCTAGCGGGAGGGGCTGGAGAGCAGTACTTC. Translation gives CASSLAGGAGEQYF.